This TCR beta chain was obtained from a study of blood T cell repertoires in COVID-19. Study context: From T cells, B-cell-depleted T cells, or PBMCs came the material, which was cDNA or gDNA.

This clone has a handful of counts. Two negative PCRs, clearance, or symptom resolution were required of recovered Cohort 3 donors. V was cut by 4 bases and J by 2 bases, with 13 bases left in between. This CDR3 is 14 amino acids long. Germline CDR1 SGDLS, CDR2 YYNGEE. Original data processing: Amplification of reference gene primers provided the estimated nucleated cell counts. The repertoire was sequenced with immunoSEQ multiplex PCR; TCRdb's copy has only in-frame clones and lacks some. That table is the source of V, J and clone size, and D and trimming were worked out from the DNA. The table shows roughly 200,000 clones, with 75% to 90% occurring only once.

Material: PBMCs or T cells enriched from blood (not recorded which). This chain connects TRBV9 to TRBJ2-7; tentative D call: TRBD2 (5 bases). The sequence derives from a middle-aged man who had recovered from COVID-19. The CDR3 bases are TGTGCCAGCAGCCTCAGCGGAGTCGCCTACGAGCAGTACTTC. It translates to CASSLSGVAYEQYF.